This entry is about one T cell receptor beta chain. Its cognate antigen is unknown. An even split of each subset's genomic DNA across several immunoSEQ plates was performed. Assay used: immunoSEQ multiplex PCR; TCRdb lists only in-frame clones, some missing. The sample holds under 1,100,000 clones; around 76% are singletons and the top ten take around 1.5%. The trim removed 3 bases at V and 2 bases at J, leaving 1 base unmatched. The CDR3 spans 14 residues. The germline V gene encodes CDR1 SGDLS and CDR2 YYNGEE. This sample was taken from a study of shared clonotypes between healthy human individuals. Overall study findings and caveats: Generation probabilities were higher for clonotypes shared across all four sorted-subset donors than for unshared ones.

The clonotype originates from a man between 18 and 29 years old in good health. The gene calls are TRBV9 and TRBJ2-7, with TRBD2 identical over 11 bases. Specimen: memory CD4+ T cells sorted from blood. This sample's subset: CD45RA-negative fraction. The CDR3 reads CASSASGRTYEQYF. The DNA for the CDR3 is TGTGCCAGCAGCGCTAGCGGGAGGACCTACGAGCAGTACTTC.